Shown below are 20 T cell receptor beta chains from a single sample sequenced in a study of T cells in Graves' hyperthyroidism and ophthalmopathy. The TCR beta CDR3 regions underwent amplification using RNA transcripts as the source. When the TCR CDR3 underwent first-round RT-PCR, the HTBI primer set was used. In TCRdb, the multiplex PCR reads were re-called with MiXCR into one record per CDR3 protein. The data hold about 260,000 distinct CDR3 sequences, with about 16% observed a single time. Sequencing was done on a sample of blood. The source is a young woman with Graves' ophthalmopathy.

In its sample, this clonotype was seen many times. The rearrangement joins TRBV7-2 to TRBJ1-1, with D uncertain. This CDR3 comprises 13 residues. Trimming cost V 5 bases and J 4 bases, with 11 bases left between them. Germline assignment: CDR1 SGHTA and CDR2 FQGNSA. CDR3 sequence: CASSLTYSTEAFF. The CDR3 nucleotides read TGTGCCAGCAGCCTGACCTACAGCACTGAAGCTTTCTTT.

This clonotype was seen at least ten times. The V call is TRBV11-2, the J call TRBJ1-2; the match to TRBD1 covers 9 bases. The CDR3 is made up of 17 amino acids. The germline CDR1 and CDR2 sequences are SGHAT and FQNNGV. The V gene end was trimmed by 4 bases and the J gene end by 4 bases; junction bases not matched to a gene: 13. DNA for the CDR3: TGTGCCAGCAGCTCCAGCCCCGGGACAGGGATAGCCTATGGCTACACCTTC. The encoded protein is CASSSSPGTGIAYGYTF.

This clonotype was detected ten times or more. The chain has TRBV30 and TRBJ1-4; 10 bases line up with TRBD1. The ends lost 0 bases at V and 10 bases at J; junction bases unmatched: 5. The CDR3 sequence is 14 residues long. Germline V CDR1 and CDR2: GTSNPN, SVGIG (reference sequence). In DNA, the CDR3 is TGTGCCTGGAGTGTTAGACAGGGGGCAGGAAAACTGTTTTTT. Translation: CAWSVRQGAGKLFF.

At least ten counts were recorded for this clonotype. J is TRBJ1-5 and V is TRBV6-2 or TRBV6-3; 9 bases are a match to TRBD1. Trimming removed 6 bases from V and 5 bases from J; junction bases left unmatched: 8. The germline V gene encodes CDR1 MNHEY and CDR2 SVGEGT. This CDR3 region has 15 residues. This CDR3 is CASSPKGQGHQPQHF. In nucleotides, the CDR3 is TGTGCCAGCAGCCCTAAGGGACAGGGTCATCAGCCCCAGCATTTT.

This clonotype showed up many times. V is TRBV18 and J is TRBJ2-6, with D possibly being TRBD2 (5 bases). This CDR3 has 16 residues. Germline CDR1 is KGHSH and CDR2 is LQKENI. Trimming stripped 4 bases from V and 0 bases from J, with 10 bases between. In DNA, the CDR3 is TGTGCCAGCTCACAACCGGGAACCTCTGGGGCCAACGTCCTGACTTTC. Amino acids: CASSQPGTSGANVLTF. Supplemented by reference TRBV18 and TRBJ2-6, the full variable domain reads NAGVMQNPRHLVRRRGQEARLRCSPMKGHSHVYWYRQLPEEGLKFMVYLQKENIIDESGMPKERFSAEFPKEGPSILRIQQVVRGDSAAYFCASSQPGTSGANVLTFGAGSRLTVL.

This clonotype was recorded many times. This chain connects TRBV7-2 to TRBJ2-1; 7 nucleotides align to TRBD1. V was pared by 1 base and J by 6 bases, with 9 bases of the junction left unmatched. CDR1 and CDR2 (germline): SGHTA, FQGNSA. This CDR3 region has 16 residues. For the CDR3, the DNA is TGTGCCAGCAGCTTAGTAGGGGGCAGAACTAGCAATGAGCAGTTCTTC. This codes for CASSLVGGRTSNEQFF.

This chain connects TRBV6-2 or TRBV6-3 to TRBJ1-3; tentatively, D is TRBD1 (6 bases). Germline V gene lookup returns CDR1 MNHEY and CDR2 SVGEGT. The V end lost 6 bases, the J end lost 8 bases, and 17 bases lay between the germline ends. The CDR3 has 14 residues. The CDR3, as DNA: TGTGCCAGCAGCCGCCTCTCGGGGGCACACACCATATATTTT. Translation: CASSRLSGAHTIYF.

This clonotype showed up many times. A junction boundary mismatches the germline segment, possibly from a read error. For the CDR3, the DNA is TGTGCCAGCAGCTCCACGAAGCTATTGCTACACTTC. Its translation: CASSSTKLLLHF. V gene TRBV7-2 combines with J gene TRBJ2-7; D unresolved. This CDR3 comprises 12 residues. Looked up from germline, CDR1 is SGHTA and CDR2 is FQGNSA.

This clonotype was counted many times. This sequence joins TRBV6-1 and TRBJ2-7; TRBD2 matches at 12 bases. The J segment lost 4 bases and the V segment lost 5 bases, leaving 9 bases of the junction unmatched. This CDR3 spans 16 amino acids. CDR1 and CDR2 from the germline V gene are MNHNS and SASEGT. The CDR3 bases are TGTGCCAGCAGTCCCCGAGGACTAGCGGGGAAGTACGAGCAGTACTTC. It yields the protein CASSPRGLAGKYEQYF.

The sample holds many counts of this clonotype. The chain couples TRBV9 to TRBJ1-2; TRBD1 is a possible D gene (5 bases). There are 12 residues in the CDR3. CDR1 and CDR2 from the germline V gene are SGDLS and YYNGEE. V was clipped by 4 bases and J by 8 bases, with 12 bases between them. CDR3 protein: CASSSLREGYTF. The CDR3, as DNA: TGTGCCAGCAGCTCACTCAGGGAAGGCTACACCTTC.

This clonotype was recorded at least ten times. The V gene is TRBV2, the J gene TRBJ2-2; D perhaps matches TRBD1 (6 bases). The CDR3 spans 15 residues. Between the trimmed V and J ends, which lost 5 bases and 4 bases, there was a span of 14 bases. CDR1 is SNHLY, CDR2 FYNNEI, per germline. This CDR3 reads CASSRTGRGTGELFF. CDR3 DNA sequence: TGTGCCAGCAGTCGTACAGGGCGAGGCACCGGGGAGCTGTTTTTT.

This clonotype appeared a few times. The V call is TRBV20-1, the J call TRBJ2-1; 12 bases agree with TRBD1. The CDR3 covers 17 residues. Germline V CDR1 and CDR2: DFQATT, SNEGSKA (reference sequence). Trimming took 1 base from V and 12 from J; bases not matched to a gene: 16. The CDR3 loop is CSARVGSRDRGRFGQFF. In nucleotides, the CDR3 is TGCAGTGCTAGAGTAGGAAGTCGGGACAGGGGGCGCTTTGGGCAGTTCTTC.

The rearrangement joins TRBV9 to TRBJ2-3, with 12 bases that match TRBD2. J lost 5 bases, V lost 4 bases, and 11 bases had no gene match. The germline CDR1 and CDR2 sequences are SGDLS and YYNGEE. The CDR3 has 17 residues. The CDR3 coding sequence is TGTGCCAGCAGCATTCCTCTAGCGGGGGGGCCCATAGATACGCAGTATTTT. Translating it yields CASSIPLAGGPIDTQYF.

This clonotype was counted ten times or more. The genes are TRBV6-1 and TRBJ2-5, with 7 bases aligning to TRBD1. The CDR3 loop spans 18 amino acids. Unmatched junction bases numbered 18, after V lost 5 bases and J lost 3 bases. Germline V gene sequence: CDR1 MNHNS, CDR2 SASEGT. The chain's CDR3 is CASSPGQDNPPAKETQYF. The CDR3 DNA is TGTGCCAGCAGTCCTGGACAGGACAACCCTCCGGCAAAAGAGACCCAGTACTTC.

CDR3 amino acids: CASSSGADGNQPQHF. CDR3 in DNA: TGTGCCAGCTCATCGGGGGCGGATGGCAATCAGCCCCAGCATTTT. V is TRBV18 and J is TRBJ1-5, with D tentatively TRBD1 (6 bases). Germline CDR1 KGHSH, CDR2 LQKENI. V was trimmed by 5 bases and J by 2 bases, leaving 13 bases between them. The CDR3 is made up of 15 amino acids.

This clonotype was recorded at least ten times. The genes are TRBV5-6 and TRBJ2-5, with D uncertain. CDR3 size: 13 residues. V lost 1 base and J 5 bases, leaving 9 bases between the germline ends. CDR1 is SGHDT, CDR2 YYEEEE, per germline. The CDR3 nucleotides are TGTGCCAGCAGCTTGTCCGGGTGGGAGACCCAGTACTTC. Its protein product is CASSLSGWETQYF.

This clonotype was seen many times. The DNA for the CDR3 is TGTGCCAGCTCACCGCAGGCAATGAACACTGAAGCTTTCTTT. This sequence encodes CASSPQAMNTEAFF. The rearrangement joins TRBV18 to TRBJ1-1; no clear D. Trimming left V 3 bases short and J 0 bases short, with 8 bases between. Per the germline V gene, CDR1 is KGHSH and CDR2 is LQKENI. The CDR3 runs to 14 residues. Full variable domain (outside the CDR3, taken from reference TRBV18 and TRBJ1-1): NAGVMQNPRHLVRRRGQEARLRCSPMKGHSHVYWYRQLPEEGLKFMVYLQKENIIDESGMPKERFSAEFPKEGPSILRIQQVVRGDSAAYFCASSPQAMNTEAFFGQGTRLTVV.

A few counts support this clonotype. CDR3 sequence: CASSIPGVNIQYF. CDR3 in DNA: TGTGCCAGTAGTATTCCAGGGGTGAACATTCAGTACTTC. The chain has TRBV19 and TRBJ2-4, with D maybe TRBD1 (6 bases). Germline CDR1 reads LNHDA; CDR2 reads SQIVND (reference sequence). The V and J ends lost 3 bases and 7 bases respectively, with 10 bases between them. The CDR3 contains 13 residues. Supplemented by reference TRBV19 and TRBJ2-4, the full variable domain reads DGGITQSPKYLFRKEGQNVTLSCEQNLNHDAMYWYRQDPGQGLRLIYYSQIVNDFQKGDIAEGYSVSREKKESFPLTVTSAQKNPTAFYLCASSIPGVNIQYFGAGTRLSVL.

This clonotype was detected ten times or more. The chain links TRBV28 to TRBJ1-4; the match to TRBD1 covers 8 bases. Germline V gene sequence: CDR1 MDHEN, CDR2 SYDVKM. The CDR3 extends over 15 amino acids. J lost 6 bases, V lost 6 bases, and 9 bases had no gene match. The CDR3 DNA follows: TGTGCCAGCAGCCGTAACAGGGGGACCTATGAAAAACTGTTTTTT. It encodes CASSRNRGTYEKLFF.

In this sample, this clonotype turned up many times. The genes are TRBV19 and TRBJ1-1; D unresolved. CDR3 size: 15 residues. The V and J ends lost 0 bases and 2 bases respectively, with 10 bases between them. Germline loops: CDR1 LNHDA, CDR2 SQIVND (reference sequence). Here the CDR3 DNA reads TGTGCCAGTAGTATAGAATCGACGGGTAACACTGAAGCTTTCTTT. This gives the protein CASSIESTGNTEAFF.